The source of this TCR beta chain is a study of liver allograft versus peripheral blood T cells. In the study overall: A comparison was made between T cell receptor repertoires in transplanted livers and those in recipients' peripheral blood.

One entry per CDR3 protein, called by TCRdb with MiXCR from the reads. The table has 7,000 to 9,000 distinct CDR3 sequences, about 18% seen once. The germline V gene has CDR1 DFQATT and CDR2 SNEGSKA (reference sequence). After removal of 7 bases from V and 0 bases from J, the junction contained 13 bases not matched to a gene. CDR3 length equals 18 residues. This sequence joins TRBV20-1 and TRBJ2-1; 12 nucleotides align to TRBD2. The receptor comes from a human patient who had a liver transplant. The T cells may come from the graft donor. CDR3 DNA sequence: TGCAGTGGACTACAGGGGACTAGCGGGTGGGGCTCCTACAATGAGCAGTTCTTC. The encoded protein is CSGLQGTSGWGSYNEQFF.